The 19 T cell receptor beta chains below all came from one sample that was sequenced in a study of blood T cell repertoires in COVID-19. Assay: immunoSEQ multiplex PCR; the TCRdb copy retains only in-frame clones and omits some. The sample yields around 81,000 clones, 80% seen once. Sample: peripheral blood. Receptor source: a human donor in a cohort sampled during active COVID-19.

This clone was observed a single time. For the CDR3, the DNA is TGTGCCAGCAGTTCCCCGGGGGGCGGACGGGGGTACACCTTC. Translated, it gives CASSSPGGGRGYTF. The chain joins TRBV28 to TRBJ1-2; D might be TRBD1 (6 bases). This CDR3 has 14 amino acids. Looked up from germline, CDR1 is MDHEN and CDR2 is SYDVKM. The V gene lost 4 bases and the J gene lost 11 bases, with 20 bases spanning the gap.

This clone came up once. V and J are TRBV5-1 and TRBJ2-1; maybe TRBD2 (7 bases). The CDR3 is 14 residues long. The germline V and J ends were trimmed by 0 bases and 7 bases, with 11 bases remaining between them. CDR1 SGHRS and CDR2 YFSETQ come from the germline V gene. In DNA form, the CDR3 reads TGCGCCAGCAGCTTGGTGGGAGGGGGAAATGAGCAGTTCTTC. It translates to CASSLVGGGNEQFF.

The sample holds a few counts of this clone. The CDR3 DNA is TGTGCCAGTAGTATATCCCGGCAGGGGGCGTACGAGCAGTACTTC. Amino acids: CASSISRQGAYEQYF. This chain connects TRBV19 to TRBJ2-7; 8 nucleotides agree with TRBD1. Germline V lookup: CDR1 LNHDA, CDR2 SQIVND (reference sequence). CDR3 length: 15 amino acids. Trimming took 2 bases from V and 4 from J; bases not matched to a gene: 7.

DNA for the CDR3: TGCAGCGCCATTGGTGGGACAGGGAGAGGGAGCACTGAAGCTTTCTTT. Protein: CSAIGGTGRGSTEAFF. The rearrangement links TRBV29-1 to TRBJ1-1; 9 bases are shared with TRBD1. With 7 bases clipped from V and 4 bases from J, the junction kept 16 bases outside the gene matches. Germline CDR1 is SQVTM and CDR2 is ANQGSEA. The CDR3 has 16 amino acids.

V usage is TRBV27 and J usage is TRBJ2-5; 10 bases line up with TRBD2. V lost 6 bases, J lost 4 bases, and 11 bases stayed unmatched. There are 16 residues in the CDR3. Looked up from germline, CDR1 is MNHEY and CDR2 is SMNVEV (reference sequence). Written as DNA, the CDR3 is TGTGCCAGCAGCTCTGCAGCGGGAGGGAGGGGAGAGACCCAGTACTTC. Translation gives CASSSAAGGRGETQYF.

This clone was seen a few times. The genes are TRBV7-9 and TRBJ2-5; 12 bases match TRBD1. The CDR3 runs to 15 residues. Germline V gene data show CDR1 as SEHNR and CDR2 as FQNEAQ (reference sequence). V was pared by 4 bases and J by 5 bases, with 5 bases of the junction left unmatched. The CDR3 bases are TGTGCCAGCAGCTCTACCGGGACAGGGGGCGAGACCCAGTACTTC. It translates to CASSSTGTGGETQYF.

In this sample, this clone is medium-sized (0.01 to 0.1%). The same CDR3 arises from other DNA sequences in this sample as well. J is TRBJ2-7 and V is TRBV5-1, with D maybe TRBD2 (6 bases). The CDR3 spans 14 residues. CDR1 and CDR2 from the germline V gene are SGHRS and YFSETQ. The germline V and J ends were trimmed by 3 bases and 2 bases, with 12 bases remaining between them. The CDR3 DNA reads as TGCGCCAGCAGCTCTGGGACTCTTACCTACGAGCAGTACTTC. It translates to CASSSGTLTYEQYF. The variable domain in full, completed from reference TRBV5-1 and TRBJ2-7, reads KAGVTQTPRYLIKTRGQQVTLSCSPISGHRSVSWYQQTPGQGLQFLFEYFSETQRNKGNFPGRFSGRQFSNSRSEMNVSTLELGDSALYLCASSSGTLTYEQYFGPGTRLTVT.

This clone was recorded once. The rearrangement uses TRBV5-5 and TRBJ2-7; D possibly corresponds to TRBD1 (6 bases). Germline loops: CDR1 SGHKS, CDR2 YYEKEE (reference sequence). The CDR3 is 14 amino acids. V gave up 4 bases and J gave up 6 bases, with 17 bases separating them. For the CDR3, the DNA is TGTGCCAGCAGCAACTACAGGGATGGAGGCGAGCAGTACGTC. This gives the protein CASSNYRDGGEQYV.

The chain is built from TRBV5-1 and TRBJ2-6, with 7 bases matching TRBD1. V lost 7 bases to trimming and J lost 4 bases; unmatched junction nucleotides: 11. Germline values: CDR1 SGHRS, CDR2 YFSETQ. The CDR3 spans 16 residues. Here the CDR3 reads CASRYLGQQGANVLTF. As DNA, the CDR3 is TGCGCCAGCCGCTACTTGGGACAGCAGGGGGCCAACGTCCTGACTTTC.

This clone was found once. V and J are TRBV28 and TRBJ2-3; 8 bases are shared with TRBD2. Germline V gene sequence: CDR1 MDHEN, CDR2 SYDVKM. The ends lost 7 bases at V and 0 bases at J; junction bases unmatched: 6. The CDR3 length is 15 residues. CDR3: CASTDSGASTDTQYF. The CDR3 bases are TGTGCCAGCACCGATAGCGGGGCCAGCACAGATACGCAGTATTTT.

CDR3 in amino acids: CSVNAGLNEQYF. The CDR3 DNA follows: TGCAGCGTGAACGCAGGCCTCAACGAGCAGTACTTC. This chain joins TRBV29-1 and TRBJ2-7; D not resolved. The CDR3 covers 12 residues. V lost 6 bases, J lost 5 bases, and 14 bases lay in between. Germline CDR1 is SQVTM and CDR2 is ANQGSEA.

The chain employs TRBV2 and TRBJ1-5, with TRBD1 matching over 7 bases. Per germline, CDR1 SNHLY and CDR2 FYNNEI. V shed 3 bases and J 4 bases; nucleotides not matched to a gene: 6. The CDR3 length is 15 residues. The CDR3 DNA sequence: TGTGCCAGCAGTGACGACAGGGCGAGTAATCAGCCCCAGCATTTT. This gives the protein CASSDDRASNQPQHF.

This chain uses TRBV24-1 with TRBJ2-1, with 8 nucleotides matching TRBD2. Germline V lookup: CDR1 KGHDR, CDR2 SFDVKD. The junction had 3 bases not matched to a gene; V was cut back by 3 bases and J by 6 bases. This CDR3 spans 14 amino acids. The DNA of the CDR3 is TGTGCCACCAGTGATAGCGGGGGAAGCAATGAGCAGTTCTTC. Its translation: CATSDSGGSNEQFF.

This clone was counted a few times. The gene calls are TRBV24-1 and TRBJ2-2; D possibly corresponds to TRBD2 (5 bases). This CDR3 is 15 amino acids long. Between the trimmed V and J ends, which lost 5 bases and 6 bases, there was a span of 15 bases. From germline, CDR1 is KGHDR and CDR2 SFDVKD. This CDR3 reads CATSGAPRRSGELFF. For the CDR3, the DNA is TGTGCCACCAGTGGAGCTCCCCGGAGGTCCGGGGAGCTGTTTTTT.

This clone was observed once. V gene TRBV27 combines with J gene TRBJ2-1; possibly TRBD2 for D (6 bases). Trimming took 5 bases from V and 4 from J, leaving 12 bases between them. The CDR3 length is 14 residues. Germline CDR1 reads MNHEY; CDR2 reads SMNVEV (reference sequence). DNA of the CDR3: TGTGCCAGCAGTCCCCGGGAGCTTTACAATGAGCAGTTCTTC. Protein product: CASSPRELYNEQFF.

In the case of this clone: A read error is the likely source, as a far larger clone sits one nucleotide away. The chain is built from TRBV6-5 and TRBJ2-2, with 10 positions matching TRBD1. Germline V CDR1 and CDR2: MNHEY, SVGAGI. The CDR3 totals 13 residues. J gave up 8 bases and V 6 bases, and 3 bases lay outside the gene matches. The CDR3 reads CASSRQGAGELFF. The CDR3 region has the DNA TGTGCCAGCAGCCGACAGGGGGCAGGGGAGCTGTTTTTT.

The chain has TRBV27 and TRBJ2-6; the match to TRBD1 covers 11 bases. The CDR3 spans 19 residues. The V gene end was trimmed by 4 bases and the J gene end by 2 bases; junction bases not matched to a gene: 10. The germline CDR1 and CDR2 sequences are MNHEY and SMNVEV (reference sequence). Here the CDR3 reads CASSWRRGQGEPGANVLTF. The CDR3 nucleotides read TGTGCCAGCAGTTGGAGGCGGGGACAGGGGGAACCTGGGGCCAACGTCCTGACTTTC.

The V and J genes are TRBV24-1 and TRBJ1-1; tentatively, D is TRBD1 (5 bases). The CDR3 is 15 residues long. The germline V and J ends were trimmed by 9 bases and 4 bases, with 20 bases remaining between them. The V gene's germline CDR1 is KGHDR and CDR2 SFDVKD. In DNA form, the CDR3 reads TGTGCCACCTCCCCAGGGCAAGGGTTTGGCACTGAAGCTTTCTTT. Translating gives CATSPGQGFGTEAFF.

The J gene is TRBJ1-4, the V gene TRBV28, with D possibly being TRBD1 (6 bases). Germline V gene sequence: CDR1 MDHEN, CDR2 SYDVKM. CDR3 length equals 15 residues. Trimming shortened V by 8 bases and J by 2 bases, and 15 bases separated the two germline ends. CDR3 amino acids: CASHGQRGTNEKLFF. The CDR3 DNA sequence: TGTGCCAGCCACGGACAGAGGGGGACTAATGAAAAACTGTTTTTT. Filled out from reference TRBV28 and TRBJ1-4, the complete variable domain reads DVKVTQSSRYLVKRTGEKVFLECVQDMDHENMFWYRQDPGLGLRLIYFSYDVKMKEKGDIPEGYSVSREKKERFSLILESASTNQTSMYLCASHGQRGTNEKLFFGSGTQLSVL.